Sequencing of this T cell receptor beta chain was carried out in a study of Graves' ophthalmopathy and Graves' hyperthyroidism. RNA transcripts provided the template for amplifying TCR beta CDR3 regions. RT-PCR in the first round used HTBI primers; a second-round multiplex PCR followed. TCRdb re-called the multiplex PCR reads through MiXCR, storing one row per CDR3 protein. Among about 160,000 distinct CDR3 sequences, roughly 36% were seen once, and the ten largest hold around 8.9%. CDR1 DFQATT and CDR2 SNEGSKA come from the germline V gene (reference sequence). Between the trimmed V and J ends, which lost 3 bases and 8 bases, there was a span of 10 bases. There are 11 residues in the CDR3. This clonotype was observed many times.

This sequence was found in a man aged 25 to 40 with Graves' ophthalmopathy. The chain recombines TRBV20-1 with TRBJ1-2, with D possibly TRBD1 on 5 matching bases. Sample: peripheral blood. CDR3 sequence reads: CSARRGGGYTF. In DNA form, the CDR3 reads TGCAGTGCTAGGAGGGGAGGGGGCTACACCTTC.